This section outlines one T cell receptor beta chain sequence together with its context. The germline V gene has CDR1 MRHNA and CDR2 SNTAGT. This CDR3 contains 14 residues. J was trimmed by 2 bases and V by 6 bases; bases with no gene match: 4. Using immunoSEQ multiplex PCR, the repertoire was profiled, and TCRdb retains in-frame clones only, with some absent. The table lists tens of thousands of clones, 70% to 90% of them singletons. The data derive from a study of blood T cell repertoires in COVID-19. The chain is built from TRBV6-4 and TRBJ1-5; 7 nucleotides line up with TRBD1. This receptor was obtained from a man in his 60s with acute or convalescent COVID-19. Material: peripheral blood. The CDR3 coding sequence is TGTGCCAGCAGCCCCGGGACAGGCAATCAGCCCCAGCATTTT. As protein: CASSPGTGNQPQHF.